Each of the 25 T cell receptor beta chains below was sequenced from the same sample in a study of identical twins. TCRdb re-analysed the 5' RACE reads in MiXCR, keeping a single row per CDR3 protein. The sample yields approximately 230,000 distinct CDR3 sequences, 6.5% to 8% seen once. These data also formed part of another study, on T cells expressing NK-cell markers.

The sequencing sample was made of CD8+ T cells sorted from blood. All receptors come from a woman aged 18-35 years in good health.

This clonotype was recorded a few times. This chain links TRBV12-5 with TRBJ1-1, with 9 bases matching TRBD1. Germline assignment: CDR1 LGHNT and CDR2 FRNRAP. This CDR3 spans 12 amino acids. Trimming at V came to 11 bases and at J to 5 bases, leaving 6 bases not matched to a gene. The CDR3 DNA reads TGTGCTGCTAGACAGGGGGGTACTGAAGCTTTCTTT. Protein: CAARQGGTEAFF.

The rearrangement links TRBV13 to TRBJ2-1; D possibly corresponds to TRBD1 (7 bases). This CDR3 region has 13 residues. V was trimmed by 5 bases and J by 8 bases, leaving 13 bases between them. Germline-derived CDR1 and CDR2 are PRHDT and FYEKMQ (reference sequence). The DNA for the CDR3 is TGTGCCAGCAGCCCTGACAGGGAGGATGAGCAGTTCTTC. Translated: CASSPDREDEQFF.

This clonotype was picked up a small number of times. The gene calls are TRBV7-9 and TRBJ1-3; TRBD1 matches at 8 bases. The CDR3 has 14 amino acids. V was pared by 5 bases and J by 4 bases, with 4 bases of the junction left unmatched. The germline CDR1 and CDR2 sequences are SEHNR and FQNEAQ (reference sequence). The CDR3 sequence is CASSTWTGGNTIYF. DNA for the CDR3: TGTGCCAGCAGCACCTGGACAGGGGGAAACACCATATATTTT.

This clonotype was detected a few times. The CDR3 is CATSRGSLAPRTDTQYF. Here the CDR3 DNA reads TGTGCCACCAGCAGAGGGTCTCTAGCGCCCCGCACAGATACGCAGTATTTT. This chain uses TRBV15 with TRBJ2-3; D may be TRBD2 (6 bases). The CDR3 spans 17 residues. CDR1 is LNHNV, CDR2 YYDKDF, per germline (reference sequence). V was trimmed by 1 base and J by 1 base, leaving 15 bases between them.

This clonotype was seen a few times. V and J are TRBV27 and TRBJ2-1; 9 positions agree with TRBD1. The CDR3 sequence is 15 residues long. The J segment lost 8 bases and the V segment lost 4 bases, leaving 9 bases of the junction unmatched. Germline V gives CDR1 MNHEY, CDR2 SMNVEV (reference sequence). The CDR3 region has the DNA TGTGCCAGCAGTTCATCCGGGACAGGGTTCCATGAGCAGTTCTTC. Encoded protein: CASSSSGTGFHEQFF.

The J gene is TRBJ2-1, the V gene TRBV5-1; tentative D call: TRBD2 (6 bases). Trimming took 2 bases from V and 4 from J, leaving 13 bases between them. CDR3 length: 15 amino acids. CDR1 and CDR2 (germline): SGHRS, YFSETQ. The CDR3 spells CASSFIWGTYNEQFF. For the CDR3, the DNA is TGCGCCAGCAGCTTTATCTGGGGGACTTACAATGAGCAGTTCTTC.

This clonotype showed up many times. The chain recombines TRBV27 with TRBJ1-2; perhaps TRBD1 as D (5 bases). CDR3 length: 13 amino acids. CDR1 and CDR2 from the germline V gene are MNHEY and SMNVEV (reference sequence). V gave up 2 bases and J gave up 4 bases, with 8 bases separating them. CDR3 DNA: TGTGCCAGCAGTTTAGGGGCGGGCTATGGCTACACCTTC. Its translation is CASSLGAGYGYTF.

The chain joins TRBV30 to TRBJ2-1; 10 bases agree with TRBD2. Germline V gene lookup returns CDR1 GTSNPN and CDR2 SVGIG (reference sequence). After removal of 5 bases from V and 7 bases from J, the junction contained 8 bases not matched to a gene. CDR3 length: 14 amino acids. Here the CDR3 DNA reads TGTGCCTGGGCAAGCGGGAGGGTTCTGAATGAGCAGTTCTTC. As protein: CAWASGRVLNEQFF.

This clonotype was found a few times. J is TRBJ2-7 and V is TRBV12-3 or TRBV12-4; either TRBD1 or TRBD2 may fit D (5 bases each). This CDR3 comprises 14 residues. V dropped 8 bases and J dropped 7 bases, with 21 bases sitting between them. The CDR3 coding sequence is TGTGCCAGCGGGCCGGGACCCCAATCGGAAGAGCAGTACTTC. It codes for CASGPGPQSEEQYF.

The rearrangement uses TRBV9 and TRBJ1-2, with no clear D. Trimming removed 0 bases at V and 3 bases at J, with 15 bases between. This CDR3 has 16 amino acids. CDR1 and CDR2 (germline): SGDLS, YYNGEE. The CDR3 DNA is TGTGCCAGCAGCGTAGCGACCACAAGCAGCCACTATGGCTACACCTTC. Translation gives CASSVATTSSHYGYTF.

This clonotype appeared a few times. The chain carries TRBV6-5 and TRBJ1-3; D might be TRBD1 (6 bases). This CDR3 contains 14 residues. Between the trimmed V and J ends, which lost 4 bases and 1 base, there was a span of 8 bases. In germline, CDR1 is MNHEY, CDR2 SVGAGI. The CDR3 sequence: CASSFQGSGNTIYF. The DNA of the CDR3 is TGTGCCAGCAGTTTCCAGGGGTCTGGAAACACCATATATTTT.

This clonotype showed up many times. The chain recombines TRBV11-2 with TRBJ2-7; 11 nucleotides match TRBD2. Germline V gene lookup returns CDR1 SGHAT and CDR2 FQNNGV. This CDR3 has 15 amino acids. J lost 0 bases, V lost 5 bases, and 3 bases had no gene match. The CDR3 is CASSPTSGSSYEQYF. The DNA of the CDR3 is TGTGCCAGCAGCCCTACTAGCGGGAGCTCCTACGAGCAGTACTTC.

This clonotype was seen a few times. The chain is built from TRBV29-1 and TRBJ1-1; D is unresolved. Trimming cost V 4 bases and J 1 base, with 19 bases left between them. Germline V gives CDR1 SQVTM, CDR2 ANQGSEA. The CDR3 contains 16 residues. The CDR3 nucleotides read TGCAGCGTTGTCGGTCTAGCAGGACGGCGGAACACTGAAGCTTTCTTT. Its translation: CSVVGLAGRRNTEAFF. Drawing the rest from reference TRBV29-1 and TRBJ1-1, the complete variable domain is SAVISQKPSRDICQRGTSLTIQCQVDSQVTMMFWYRQQPGQSLTLIATANQGSEATYESGFVIDKFPISRPNLTFSTLTVSNMSPEDSSIYLCSVVGLAGRRNTEAFFGQGTRLTVV.

This clonotype was seen a handful of times. The V gene is TRBV7-9, the J gene TRBJ2-1, with D possibly matching TRBD2 (7 bases). The CDR3 loop spans 17 amino acids. Trimming left V 5 bases short and J 4 bases short, with 21 bases between. Germline V gene sequence: CDR1 SEHNR, CDR2 FQNEAQ (reference sequence). The CDR3: CASSPKPRGAAYNEQFF. The CDR3 coding sequence is TGTGCCAGCAGCCCGAAGCCTCGGGGGGCAGCTTACAATGAGCAGTTCTTC.

In its sample, this clonotype was seen many times. The chain is built from TRBV3-1 and TRBJ2-7, with unresolved D. Germline CDR1 is LGHDT and CDR2 is YNNKEL (reference sequence). The V end lost 0 bases, the J end lost 4 bases, and 10 bases lay between the germline ends. The CDR3 sequence is 14 residues long. CDR3 amino acids: CASSQDGGVYEQYF. The CDR3 DNA reads as TGTGCCAGCAGCCAAGATGGCGGAGTTTACGAGCAGTACTTC.

The J gene is TRBJ1-3, the V gene TRBV5-4, with unresolved D. The V and J ends lost 4 bases and 0 bases respectively, with 11 bases between them. CDR1 and CDR2 from the germline V gene are SGHNT and YYREEE (reference sequence). The CDR3 runs to 15 residues. The CDR3 reads CASSKWTNSGNTIYF. The CDR3 region has the DNA TGTGCCAGCAGCAAATGGACGAACTCTGGAAACACCATATATTTT.

This clonotype showed up just a few times. The gene calls are TRBV6-6 and TRBJ2-1; D is unclear. Germline assignment: CDR1 MNHNY and CDR2 SVGAGI (reference sequence). Trimming shortened V by 5 bases and J by 4 bases, and 9 bases separated the two germline ends. CDR3 length: 13 residues. CDR3: CASSVYEYNEQFF. The CDR3 DNA reads as TGTGCCAGCAGTGTATACGAGTACAATGAGCAGTTCTTC.

This clonotype was seen a handful of times. The chain uses TRBV12-3 or TRBV12-4 and TRBJ2-1, with D unresolved. Trimming stripped 10 bases from V and 13 bases from J, with 14 bases between. The CDR3 has 10 amino acids. CDR3 sequence (DNA): TGTGCCACTGGGCGGTCCGGACAGTTCTTC. As protein: CATGRSGQFF.

This chain joins TRBV7-9 and TRBJ2-1; D ambiguous. V was clipped by 2 bases and J by 2 bases, with 13 bases between them. This CDR3 spans 16 amino acids. CDR1 is SEHNR and CDR2 is FQNEAQ in the germline V gene (reference sequence). The DNA of the CDR3 is TGTGCCAGCAGCTTATTCTACCGAATCACCTACAATGAGCAGTTCTTC. Its translation is CASSLFYRITYNEQFF.

This clonotype has more than one count but fewer than ten. The chain couples TRBV5-1 to TRBJ2-1; 9 positions match TRBD2. J gave up 7 bases and V 3 bases, and 5 bases lay outside the gene matches. The CDR3 loop spans 14 amino acids. Germline loops: CDR1 SGHRS, CDR2 YFSETQ. CDR3 amino acids: CASSWRGGMNEQFF. The CDR3 DNA sequence: TGCGCCAGCAGCTGGCGGGGGGGGATGAATGAGCAGTTCTTC.

This sequence joins TRBV28 and TRBJ1-1, with 9 bases matching TRBD1. The V gene's germline CDR1 is MDHEN and CDR2 SYDVKM. The CDR3 is made up of 16 amino acids. With 7 bases clipped from V and 0 bases from J, the junction kept 9 bases outside the gene matches. The CDR3 bases are TGTGCCAGCATCGCGGACAGGGGCTCCATGAACACTGAAGCTTTCTTT. As protein: CASIADRGSMNTEAFF.

This clonotype was recorded a few times. The V gene is TRBV7-7, the J gene TRBJ2-2; D may be TRBD2 (5 bases). The CDR3 totals 19 residues. V gave up 1 base and J gave up 2 bases, with 20 bases separating them. Germline CDR1 reads SSHAT; CDR2 reads FNYEAQ (reference sequence). CDR3 residues: CASSLEEGQIGKNTGELFF. The CDR3 DNA sequence: TGTGCCAGCAGCTTAGAAGAGGGTCAAATCGGCAAAAACACCGGGGAGCTGTTTTTT.

The J gene is TRBJ1-1, the V gene TRBV14, with no clear D. CDR3 size: 14 residues. Trimming pared 0 bases from V and 3 bases from J, leaving 8 bases between. CDR1 and CDR2 from the germline V gene are SGHDN and FVKESK. The CDR3 DNA follows: TGTGCCAGCAGCCAAGATATCGGCTACACTGAAGCTTTCTTT. It yields the protein CASSQDIGYTEAFF. The full variable domain, its missing parts supplied by reference TRBV14 and TRBJ1-1, is EAGVTQFPSHSVIEKGQTVTLRCDPISGHDNLYWYRRVMGKEIKFLLHFVKESKQDESGMPNNRFLAERTGGTYSTLKVQPAELEDSGVYFCASSQDIGYTEAFFGQGTRLTVV.

The sample holds many counts of this clonotype. The rearrangement joins TRBV12-3 or TRBV12-4 to TRBJ1-1; D is undetermined. The CDR3 loop spans 13 amino acids. V shed 5 bases and J shed 6 bases, with 13 bases lying between them. In DNA, the CDR3 is TGTGCCAGCAGTCCCCCCGGTTGGCCTGAAGCTTTCTTT. It yields the protein CASSPPGWPEAFF.

This clonotype has ten or more counts. The V gene is TRBV27, the J gene TRBJ2-1, with 11 bases that match TRBD2. Per the germline V gene, CDR1 is MNHEY and CDR2 is SMNVEV (reference sequence). Losses at the gene ends were 7 bases for V and 5 bases for J; bases not matched to a gene: 7. The CDR3 contains 15 residues. The CDR3 DNA reads as TGTGCCAGCACAGAACTAGCGGGAGTCCACAATGAGCAGTTCTTC. Translated: CASTELAGVHNEQFF.